The rows below give T cell receptor beta chains drawn from one sample of a study of T cell changes during pregnancy in multiple sclerosis. Here immunoSEQ multiplex PCR was the method, and the copy in TCRdb shows in-frame clones only, minus some. There are about 77,000 clones in the sample; approximately 90% occur only once, and about 1.9% lies in the top ten. The source was peripheral blood, collected before pregnancy. The receptors were sampled from a female donor with multiple sclerosis, enrolled in a pregnancy study. Both conserved end residues are part of each CDR3. A D gene is named only where the DNA matches it firmly. A clone size is listed for some rows: how often the clone was seen (once, few, many), or a class if it is expanded.

d_call,v_call,clone_size,j_call,cdr3_aa,cdr3_nt
NA,TRBV4-3,NA,TRBJ1-6,CASNQGAENSPLHF,TGCGCCAGCAACCAGGGTGCGGAGAATTCACCCCTCCACTTT
NA,TRBV6-5,NA,TRBJ2-5,CASRRRMSGVETQYF,TGTGCCAGCAGGCGTCGAATGTCTGGTGTGGAGACCCAGTACTTC
NA,TRBV9,NA,TRBJ1-2,CASSDTGSMGYTF,TGTGCCAGCAGCGATACAGGGTCTATGGGCTACACCTTC
NA,TRBV7-2,once,TRBJ1-5,CASSLGQGNQPQHF,TGTGCCAGCAGCTTAGGCCAGGGCAATCAGCCCCAGCATTTT
NA,TRBV5-6,NA,TRBJ2-7,CASTLGASGSYEQYF,TGTGCCAGCACCTTGGGGGCTAGCGGTTCCTACGAGCAGTACTTC
NA,TRBV28,NA,TRBJ2-5,CASSLRELAQETQYF,TGTGCCAGCAGTTTACGGGAACTAGCACAAGAGACCCAGTACTTC
NA,TRBV6-5,NA,TRBJ2-7,CASSYGPGNEQYF,TGTGCCAGCAGTTACGGGCCGGGGAACGAGCAGTACTTC
NA,TRBV11-1,NA,TRBJ2-7,CASSLRGSLSYEQYF,TGTGCCAGCAGCTTACGGGGGTCTCTCTCCTACGAGCAGTACTTC
NA,TRBV30,NA,TRBJ2-1,CAWSGESSTSYNEQFF,TGTGCCTGGAGCGGGGAAAGCTCGACGTCCTACAATGAGCAGTTCTTC
NA,TRBV5-1,NA,TRBJ2-5,CASSLEGRQETQYF,TGCGCCAGCAGCTTGGAGGGGCGGCAAGAGACCCAGTACTTC
NA,TRBV7-2,NA,TRBJ1-5,CASSVDSNYQPQHF,TGTGCCAGCAGCGTGGACAGCAACTATCAGCCCCAGCATTTT
TRBD1,TRBV10-3,once,TRBJ1-1,CAIRTGGSEAFF,TGTGCCATCAGAACAGGGGGTTCTGAAGCTTTCTTT
NA,TRBV5-6,NA,TRBJ1-4,CASSTVEGSEKLFF,TGTGCCAGCAGCACGGTTGAGGGTAGTGAAAAACTGTTTTTT
TRBD1,TRBV6-5,NA,TRBJ2-7,CASSTGTGYNEQYF,TGTGCCAGCAGCACCGGGACAGGGTATAACGAGCAGTACTTC